This T cell receptor (beta chain) came from a study of identical twins. This clonotype has ten or more counts. Germline CDR1 reads ENHRY; CDR2 reads SYGVKD. Between the trimmed V and J ends, which lost 4 bases and 0 bases, there was a span of 13 bases. This CDR3 has 16 residues. TCRdb re-derived calls from the 5' RACE reads in MiXCR, one entry per CDR3 protein. The sample gives 640,000 or so distinct CDR3 sequences, around 6% of which show up once; around 1.7% is in the top ten. The chain recombines TRBV10-3 with TRBJ1-3; D is uncertain. The material sequenced was naive T cells sorted from blood. The receptor comes from a young man in good health. CDR3 bases: TGTGCCATCAGTGTTAAAGTTCCAAGCTCTGGAAACACCATATATTTT. Translation: CAISVKVPSSGNTIYF.